Below, one TCR beta chain is given with its context. As yet, its antigen is unknown. Primers: 60 Vbeta forward and 13 Jbeta reverse. Only in-frame clones appear in the TCRdb table, and some are missing; sequencing was by immunoSEQ multiplex PCR. The sample consists of about 200,000 clones, about 77% of them appearing once. The data were obtained in a study of cytomegalovirus exposure and HLA in healthy donors. About the study: From HLA-typed donors, an early data release held some 80 million unique TCRs. In terms of ancestry, the Caucasian-associated cluster contained roughly four fifths of the approximately 430 genotyped donors.

V shed 0 bases and J shed 4 bases, with 8 bases lying between them. CDR1 GTSNPN and CDR2 SVGIG come from the germline V gene (reference sequence). This CDR3 contains 13 residues. Study findings and constraints: TCR beta chains numbering some 160 were designated cytomegalovirus-associated.

J is TRBJ2-3 and V is TRBV30; D is ambiguous. The receptor comes from a woman between 25 and 40 years old in good health and CMV-seronegative. Source material: PBMCs. Written as DNA, the CDR3 is TGTGCCTGGAGTGTCACAGTTGCAGATACGCAGTATTTT. This translates into CAWSVTVADTQYF.